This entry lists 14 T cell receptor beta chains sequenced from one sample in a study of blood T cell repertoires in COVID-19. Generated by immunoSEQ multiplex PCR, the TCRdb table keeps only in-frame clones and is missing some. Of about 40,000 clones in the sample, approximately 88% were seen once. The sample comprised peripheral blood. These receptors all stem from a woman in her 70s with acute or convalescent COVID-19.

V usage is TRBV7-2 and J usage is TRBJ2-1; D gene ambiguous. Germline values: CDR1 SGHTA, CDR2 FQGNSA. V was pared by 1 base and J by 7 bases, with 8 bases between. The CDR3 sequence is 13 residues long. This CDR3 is CASSLVFRNEQFF. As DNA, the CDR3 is TGTGCCAGCAGCTTAGTCTTCCGGAATGAGCAGTTCTTC.

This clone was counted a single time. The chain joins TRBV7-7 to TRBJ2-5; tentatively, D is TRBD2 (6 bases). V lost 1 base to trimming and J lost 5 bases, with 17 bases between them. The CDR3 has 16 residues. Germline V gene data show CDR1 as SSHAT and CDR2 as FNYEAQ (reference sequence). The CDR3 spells CASSLVFDLAGETQYF. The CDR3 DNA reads TGTGCCAGCAGCTTAGTGTTCGATCTGGCGGGGGAGACCCAGTACTTC.

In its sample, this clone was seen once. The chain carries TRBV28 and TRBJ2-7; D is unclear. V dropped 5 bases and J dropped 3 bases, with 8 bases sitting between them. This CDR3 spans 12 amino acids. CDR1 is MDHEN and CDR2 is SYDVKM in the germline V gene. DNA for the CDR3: TGTGCCAGCAGTGTGTCAGGCTACGAGCAGTACGTC. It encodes CASSVSGYEQYV.

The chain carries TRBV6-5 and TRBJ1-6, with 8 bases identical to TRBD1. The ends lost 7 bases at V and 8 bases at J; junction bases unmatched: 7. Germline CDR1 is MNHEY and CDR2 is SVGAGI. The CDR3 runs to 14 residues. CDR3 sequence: CASMRGQADSPLHF. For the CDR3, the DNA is TGTGCCAGCATGCGGGGACAGGCCGATTCACCCCTCCACTTT.

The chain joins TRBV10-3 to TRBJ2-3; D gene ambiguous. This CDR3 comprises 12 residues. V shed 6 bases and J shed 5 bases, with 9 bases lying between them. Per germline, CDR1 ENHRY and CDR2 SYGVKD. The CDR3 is CAISPGGDTQYF. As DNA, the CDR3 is TGTGCCATCAGCCCCGGCGGAGATACGCAGTATTTT.

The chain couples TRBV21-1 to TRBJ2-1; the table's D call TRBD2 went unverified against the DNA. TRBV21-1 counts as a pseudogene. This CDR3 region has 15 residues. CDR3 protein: CASSKAGGSTNEQFF. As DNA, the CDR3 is TGTGCCAGCAGCAAGGCCGGGGGGTCGACAAATGAGCAGTTCTTC.

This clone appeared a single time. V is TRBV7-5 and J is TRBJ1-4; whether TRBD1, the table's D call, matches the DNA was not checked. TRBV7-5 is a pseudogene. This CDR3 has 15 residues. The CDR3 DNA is TGTGCCAGAAGCCCTACGACAGGGACTAATGAAAAACTGTTTTTT. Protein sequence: CARSPTTGTNEKLFF.

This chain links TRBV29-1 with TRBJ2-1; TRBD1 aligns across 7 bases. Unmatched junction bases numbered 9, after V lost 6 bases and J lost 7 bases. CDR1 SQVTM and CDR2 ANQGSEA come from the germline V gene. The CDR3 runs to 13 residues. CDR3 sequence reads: CSVDDRASNEQFF. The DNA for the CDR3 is TGCAGCGTCGACGACAGGGCCTCTAATGAGCAGTTCTTC.

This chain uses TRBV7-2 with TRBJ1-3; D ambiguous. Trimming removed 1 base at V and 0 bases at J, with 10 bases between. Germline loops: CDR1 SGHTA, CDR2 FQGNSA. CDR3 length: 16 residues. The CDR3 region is CASSLVGLSSGNTIYF. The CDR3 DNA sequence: TGTGCCAGCAGCTTAGTCGGTCTGAGCTCTGGAAACACCATATATTTT.

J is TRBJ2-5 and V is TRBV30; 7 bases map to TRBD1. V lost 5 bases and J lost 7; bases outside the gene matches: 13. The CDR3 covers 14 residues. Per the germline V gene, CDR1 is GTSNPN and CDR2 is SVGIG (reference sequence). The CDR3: CAWDQWTGEGTQYF. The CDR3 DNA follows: TGTGCCTGGGACCAATGGACAGGCGAGGGGACCCAGTACTTC.

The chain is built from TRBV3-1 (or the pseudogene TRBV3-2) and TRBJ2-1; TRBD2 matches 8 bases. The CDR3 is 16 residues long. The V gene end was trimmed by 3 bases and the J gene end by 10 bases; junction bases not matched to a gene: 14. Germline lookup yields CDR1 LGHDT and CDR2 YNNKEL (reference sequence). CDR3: CASSHLPRTSSSEQFF. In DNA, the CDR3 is TGTGCCAGCAGCCACCTCCCCAGGACTAGCTCTAGCGAGCAGTTCTTC.

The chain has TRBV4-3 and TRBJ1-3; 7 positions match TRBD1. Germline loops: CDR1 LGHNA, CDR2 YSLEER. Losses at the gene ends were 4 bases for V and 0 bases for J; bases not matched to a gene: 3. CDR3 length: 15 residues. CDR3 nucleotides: TGCGCCAGCAGCCCACAGGGGCTCTCTGGAAACACCATATATTTT. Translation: CASSPQGLSGNTIYF.

CDR3 in DNA: TGTGCCAGCAGCGTAGCGGGGAACTACTTCACAGATACGCAGTATTTT. Translation gives CASSVAGNYFTDTQYF. The chain links TRBV9 to TRBJ2-3, with D possibly matching TRBD2 (5 bases). The germline V and J ends were trimmed by 0 bases and 2 bases, with 13 bases remaining between them. Germline loops: CDR1 SGDLS, CDR2 YYNGEE. The length of the CDR3 is 16 residues. Filled out from reference TRBV9 and TRBJ2-3, the complete variable domain reads DSGVTQTPKHLITATGQRVTLRCSPRSGDLSVYWYQQSLDQGLQFLIQYYNGEERAKGNILERFSAQQFPDLHSELNLSSLELGDSALYFCASSVAGNYFTDTQYFGPGTRLTVL.

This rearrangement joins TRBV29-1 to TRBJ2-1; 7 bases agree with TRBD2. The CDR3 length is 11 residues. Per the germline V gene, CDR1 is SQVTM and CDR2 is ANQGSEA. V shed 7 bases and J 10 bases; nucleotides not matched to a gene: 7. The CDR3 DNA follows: TGCAGCGGGGGACTATCGGGGGAGCAGTTCTTC. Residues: CSGGLSGEQFF.